This T cell receptor beta chain is from a study of cytomegalovirus exposure and HLA in healthy donors. Overall study context: The 100 to 150 validation repertoires used the same platform as the roughly 610 first-cohort repertoires, a later analysis reported. General observations from the study: TCR sequences were mostly rare, though some public TCRs occurred in many donors. The authors enumerated over 150 TCR beta chains as linked to cytomegalovirus.

Germline V gene data show CDR1 as MGHRA and CDR2 as YSYEKL. J was trimmed by 1 base and V by 7 bases; bases with no gene match: 9. The CDR3 has 15 residues. The table came from immunoSEQ multiplex PCR; TCRdb's copy has only in-frame clones and leaves some out. The data hold approximately 180,000 clones, with approximately 87% observed a single time. Separate from the 666-subject first cohort was the approximately 130-subject validation cohort, to which the donors belonged. As for this clone: The antigen is not known.

This chain links TRBV4-1 with TRBJ1-1; 7 bases fit TRBD1. This TCR came from a woman aged 30 to 39 in good health and CMV-seronegative. The specimen was PBMCs. The CDR3 region is CASNDHRGPNTEAFF. CDR3 coding DNA: TGCGCCAGCAACGACCACAGGGGCCCGAACACTGAAGCTTTCTTT.